These 28 T cell receptor beta chains share one sample of origin, sequenced in a study of blood T cell repertoires in COVID-19. TCRdb keeps only in-frame clones here, not all; method: immunoSEQ multiplex PCR. Among tens of thousands of clones listed, about four fifths were seen once. Material for sequencing was peripheral blood. All receptors come from a man aged 50-59 years with active or convalescent COVID-19.

This chain uses TRBV5-1 with TRBJ2-1; 9 bases agree with TRBD1. This CDR3 region has 14 residues. V gave up 2 bases and J gave up 7 bases; unmatched junction bases: 4. CDR1 SGHRS and CDR2 YFSETQ come from the germline V gene. CDR3 protein: CASSLGQGWNEQFF. The CDR3 DNA follows: TGCGCCAGCAGCTTAGGACAGGGGTGGAATGAGCAGTTCTTC. Full variable domain (outside the CDR3, taken from reference TRBV5-1 and TRBJ2-1): KAGVTQTPRYLIKTRGQQVTLSCSPISGHRSVSWYQQTPGQGLQFLFEYFSETQRNKGNFPGRFSGRQFSNSRSEMNVSTLELGDSALYLCASSLGQGWNEQFFGPGTRLTVL.

The chain has TRBV5-4 and TRBJ2-2; D remains unclear. CDR1 and CDR2 from the germline V gene are SGHNT and YYREEE (reference sequence). The V gene lost 3 bases and the J gene lost 0 bases, with 9 bases spanning the gap. The CDR3 spans 15 residues. The DNA for the CDR3 is TGTGCCAGCAGCTCTCCGTTCGCGAACACCGGGGAGCTGTTTTTT. It is translated as CASSSPFANTGELFF.

This chain uses TRBV10-1 with TRBJ2-7; 8 positions agree with TRBD1. The V segment lost 6 bases and the J segment 2 bases; nucleotides outside the gene matches: 12. Germline V gene sequence: CDR1 WNHNN, CDR2 SYGVQD (reference sequence). This CDR3 comprises 16 residues. The CDR3 bases are TGCGCCAGCAGGAGAAATGGACAGGGAATCCCCTACGAGCAGTACGTC. This sequence encodes CASRRNGQGIPYEQYV.

This chain's CDR3 is CASSESSGNTIYF. The DNA for the CDR3 is TGTGCCAGCAGTGAGAGCTCTGGAAACACCATATATTTT. The chain uses TRBV6-1 and TRBJ1-3; D ambiguous. This CDR3 comprises 13 residues. Trimming took 3 bases from V and 0 from J, leaving 3 bases between them. Germline-derived CDR1 and CDR2 are MNHNS and SASEGT.

The chain is built from TRBV11-2 and TRBJ2-5, with 12 bases that match TRBD1. V lost 5 bases to trimming and J lost 3 bases; unmatched junction nucleotides: 7. The CDR3 has 16 amino acids. Per germline, CDR1 SGHAT and CDR2 FQNNGV. The CDR3 bases are TGTGCCAGCAGCCCAGGGACAGGGGGCGTGGAAGAGACCCAGTACTTC. It specifies CASSPGTGGVEETQYF. Full variable domain (outside the CDR3, taken from reference TRBV11-2 and TRBJ2-5): EAGVAQSPRYKIIEKRQSVAFWCNPISGHATLYWYQQILGQGPKLLIQFQNNGVVDDSQLPKDRFSAERLKGVDSTLKIQPAKLEDSAVYLCASSPGTGGVEETQYFGPGTRLLVL.

V and J are TRBV25-1 and TRBJ1-1; the D gene is possibly TRBD1 (5 bases). V gave up 7 bases and J gave up 5 bases, with 14 bases separating them. Looked up from germline, CDR1 is MGHDK and CDR2 is SYGVNS. The CDR3 runs to 13 residues. CDR3 DNA: TGTGCCAGCATTAGGGGAAAAGGGACTGAAGCTTTCTTT. This sequence encodes CASIRGKGTEAFF.

This chain joins TRBV28 and TRBJ1-2; D may be TRBD1 (6 bases). This CDR3 has 15 residues. V dropped 5 bases and J dropped 7 bases, with 20 bases sitting between them. The germline V gene encodes CDR1 MDHEN and CDR2 SYDVKM. The CDR3 DNA reads as TGTGCCAGCAGTATGGGGGCACCCGGGATGGGTGGCTACACCTTC. Encoded protein: CASSMGAPGMGGYTF.

The CDR3 loop reads CATSDIGLPAQETDTQYF. For the CDR3, the DNA is TGTGCCACCAGTGATATTGGCCTTCCGGCACAGGAGACAGATACGCAGTATTTT. The rearrangement joins TRBV24-1 to TRBJ2-3; D possibly corresponds to TRBD1 (5 bases). Between the trimmed V and J ends, which lost 3 bases and 3 bases, there was a span of 21 bases. CDR3 length equals 18 residues. The germline CDR1 and CDR2 sequences are KGHDR and SFDVKD.

This rearrangement joins TRBV4-1 to TRBJ2-5; no clear D gene. The CDR3 spans 14 residues. CDR1 and CDR2 from the germline V gene are MGHRA and YSYEKL. Trimming left V 4 bases short and J 7 bases short, with 16 bases between. The CDR3 DNA sequence: TGCGCCAGCAGCCCGCAGACCATGTCGGGGACCCAGTACTTC. As protein: CASSPQTMSGTQYF.

Only a few counts were recorded for this clone. J is TRBJ1-6 and V is TRBV2, with 7 nucleotides matching TRBD1. Germline V lookup: CDR1 SNHLY, CDR2 FYNNEI. The CDR3 consists of 15 residues. V was clipped by 8 bases and J by 8 bases; unmatched bases: 12. In DNA, the CDR3 is TGTGCCAGCGCTTTAACGACAGGGTCGGATTCACCCCTCCACTTT. Amino acid sequence: CASALTTGSDSPLHF.

The chain uses TRBV5-4 and TRBJ2-7; D unclear. The CDR3 sequence is 13 residues long. In germline, CDR1 is SGHNT, CDR2 YYREEE (reference sequence). Trimming pared 0 bases from V and 1 base from J, leaving 5 bases between. The chain's CDR3 is CASSLAESYEQYF. CDR3 DNA: TGTGCCAGCAGCTTGGCCGAGTCCTACGAGCAGTACTTC.

This clone was picked up a small number of times. The J gene is TRBJ2-2, the V gene TRBV5-1; tentative D call: TRBD1 (7 bases). Between the trimmed V and J ends, which lost 6 bases and 5 bases, there was a span of 17 bases. CDR1 and CDR2 (germline): SGHRS, YFSETQ. The CDR3 consists of 15 residues. Here the CDR3 reads CASMLTQGGTGELFF. The CDR3 DNA follows: TGCGCCAGCATGCTTACCCAGGGGGGAACCGGGGAGCTGTTTTTT. The full variable domain, its missing parts supplied by reference TRBV5-1 and TRBJ2-2, is KAGVTQTPRYLIKTRGQQVTLSCSPISGHRSVSWYQQTPGQGLQFLFEYFSETQRNKGNFPGRFSGRQFSNSRSEMNVSTLELGDSALYLCASMLTQGGTGELFFGEGSRLTVL.

The rearrangement uses TRBV28 and TRBJ2-2; TRBD2 aligns across 14 bases. V trimming: 5 bases; J trimming: 8 bases; junction bases outside the gene matches: 1. This CDR3 has 14 amino acids. Germline V gene data show CDR1 as MDHEN and CDR2 as SYDVKM. The chain's CDR3 is CASSGLAGGGELFF. The CDR3 DNA sequence: TGTGCCAGCAGTGGACTAGCGGGGGGAGGGGAGCTGTTTTTT. Full variable domain (rest looked up from reference TRBV28 and TRBJ2-2): DVKVTQSSRYLVKRTGEKVFLECVQDMDHENMFWYRQDPGLGLRLIYFSYDVKMKEKGDIPEGYSVSREKKERFSLILESASTNQTSMYLCASSGLAGGGELFFGEGSRLTVL.

This clone was picked up a small number of times. The chain has TRBV18 and TRBJ1-2; 8 bases map to TRBD1. The V segment lost 0 bases and the J segment 8 bases; nucleotides outside the gene matches: 2. CDR1 KGHSH and CDR2 LQKENI come from the germline V gene. This CDR3 region has 13 residues. CDR3 bases: TGTGCCAGCTCACCACCGGACAGGGAGGGCTACACCTTC. Amino acid sequence: CASSPPDREGYTF.

V gene TRBV5-1 combines with J gene TRBJ2-1; TRBD1 might be the D (5 bases). Germline V CDR1 and CDR2: SGHRS, YFSETQ. Trimming cost V 0 bases and J 9 bases, with 16 bases left between them. CDR3 length equals 15 residues. The CDR3: CASSLEGWNSGEQFF. CDR3 bases: TGCGCCAGCAGCTTGGAGGGGTGGAATTCAGGTGAGCAGTTCTTC.

V and J are TRBV6-4 and TRBJ1-1, with TRBD1 matching over 7 bases. V gave up 3 bases and J gave up 6 bases; unmatched junction bases: 10. This CDR3 is built from 15 residues. CDR1 is MRHNA and CDR2 is SNTAGT in the germline V gene. CDR3: CASSEDEGARAEAFF. The DNA of the CDR3 is TGTGCCAGCAGTGAGGACGAGGGGGCACGGGCTGAAGCTTTCTTT.

The V call is TRBV18, the J call TRBJ1-1; a weak D match, TRBD1 (6 bases). Germline V CDR1 and CDR2: KGHSH, LQKENI. V was cut by 0 bases and J by 10 bases, with 12 bases left in between. The CDR3 consists of 13 residues. CDR3 in DNA: TGTGCCAGCTCACCACCGCCGGGGGGCGCAGCTTTCTTT. As protein: CASSPPPGGAAFF.

This clone has only one observation. CDR3 protein: CASLPSGAVAAYEQYF. CDR3 DNA sequence: TGTGCCAGCCTACCCTCAGGCGCAGTCGCCGCCTACGAGCAGTACTTC. The gene calls are TRBV28 and TRBJ2-7; D call uncertain. Germline V gives CDR1 MDHEN, CDR2 SYDVKM. The CDR3 is 16 residues long. Trimming took off 8 bases at V and 2 bases at J, with 22 bases between the two ends.

This rearrangement joins TRBV5-1 to TRBJ1-2; D is possibly TRBD1 (5 bases). Germline CDR1 is SGHRS and CDR2 is YFSETQ. This CDR3 has 14 residues. The V end was cut by 4 bases, the J end by 1 base, with 11 bases between. The CDR3 spells CASSKPDSNYGYTF. CDR3 DNA sequence: TGCGCCAGCAGCAAACCTGACAGTAACTATGGCTACACCTTC.

The chain links TRBV4-1 to TRBJ1-2; D is unresolved. The germline V gene has CDR1 MGHRA and CDR2 YSYEKL. There are 15 residues in the CDR3. V gave up 5 bases and J gave up 6 bases, with 19 bases separating them. The CDR3 spells CASSDTRHGPDGYTF. As DNA, the CDR3 is TGCGCCAGCAGCGACACTAGACACGGGCCGGATGGCTACACCTTC.

The CDR3 DNA sequence: TGTGCCAGCAGTTTATTGGCGGGGGGGACGTATTTT. Its translation is CASSLLAGGTYF. The chain links TRBV27 to TRBJ2-3; 9 bases map to TRBD2. The CDR3 covers 12 residues. J gave up 14 bases and V 1 base, and 4 bases lay outside the gene matches. Per germline, CDR1 MNHEY and CDR2 SMNVEV (reference sequence).

The chain links TRBV7-6 to TRBJ2-3, with TRBD2 as a possible D gene (5 bases). V was cut by 4 bases and J by 1 base, with 12 bases left in between. The CDR3 is 15 amino acids. Germline CDR1 SGHVS, CDR2 FNYEAQ. CDR3 loop: CASSSGILRTDTQYF. DNA of the CDR3: TGTGCCAGCAGCTCCGGGATCCTTCGCACAGATACGCAGTATTTT. The entire variable domain, with the rest obtained from reference TRBV7-6 and TRBJ2-3, is as follows: GAGVSQSPRYKVTKRGQDVALRCDPISGHVSLYWYRQALGQGPEFLTYFNYEAQQDKSGLPNDRFSAERPEGSISTLTIQRTEQRDSAMYRCASSSGILRTDTQYFGPGTRLTVL.

This clone was detected once. The genes are TRBV30 and TRBJ1-1; D may be TRBD1 (5 bases). V was clipped by 3 bases and J by 2 bases, with 10 bases between them. The germline V gene has CDR1 GTSNPN and CDR2 SVGIG (reference sequence). This CDR3 comprises 13 residues. CDR3 sequence (DNA): TGTGCCTGGAGCAGAGACAGTAACACTGAAGCTTTCTTT. Translation: CAWSRDSNTEAFF.

The chain uses TRBV28 and TRBJ2-2, with TRBD1 matching 8 bases. The CDR3 consists of 15 residues. Germline CDR1 MDHEN, CDR2 SYDVKM. Germline trimming cut 8 bases from V and 4 bases from J; bases unmatched to any gene: 9. The CDR3 is CASSNPGGGTGELFF. Written as DNA, the CDR3 is TGTGCCAGCTCTAACCCAGGGGGCGGCACCGGGGAGCTGTTTTTT.

The V gene is TRBV27, the J gene TRBJ2-2; D perhaps matches TRBD1 (6 bases). CDR3 length equals 14 residues. Germline V CDR1 and CDR2: MNHEY, SMNVEV (reference sequence). Between the trimmed V and J ends, which lost 4 bases and 9 bases, there was a span of 15 bases. CDR3 residues: CASSSATRGRELFF. For the CDR3, the DNA is TGTGCCAGCAGTTCAGCTACCAGGGGAAGGGAGCTGTTTTTT.

There are a few counts of this clone. The chain uses TRBV14 and TRBJ1-5; no firm D call. Per germline, CDR1 SGHDN and CDR2 FVKESK. This CDR3 contains 13 residues. Trimming cost V 0 bases and J 3 bases, with 3 bases left between them. The CDR3 here is CASSQEYNQPQHF. The CDR3 DNA reads as TGTGCCAGCAGCCAAGAATACAATCAGCCCCAGCATTTT. The full variable domain, in which reference TRBV14 and TRBJ1-5 provide the parts outside the CDR3, is EAGVTQFPSHSVIEKGQTVTLRCDPISGHDNLYWYRRVMGKEIKFLLHFVKESKQDESGMPNNRFLAERTGGTYSTLKVQPAELEDSGVYFCASSQEYNQPQHFGDGTRLSIL.

The V and J genes are TRBV5-4 and TRBJ2-1, with 9 bases identical to TRBD2. The CDR3 has 16 residues. The germline V gene has CDR1 SGHNT and CDR2 YYREEE (reference sequence). Trimming took 4 bases from V and 4 from J; bases not matched to a gene: 9. CDR3 coding DNA: TGTGCCAGCAGCCGGATTAGCGGGGGCCAATACAATGAGCAGTTCTTC. Encoded protein: CASSRISGGQYNEQFF.

The chain links TRBV7-7 to TRBJ2-5; TRBD1 matches at 11 bases. The V and J ends lost 1 base and 5 bases, in that order; junction bases with no gene match: 3. The CDR3 extends over 15 amino acids. In germline, CDR1 is SSHAT, CDR2 FNYEAQ (reference sequence). The DNA for the CDR3 is TGTGCCAGCAGCTTAGGAGGGACAGGGGGGGAGACCCAGTACTTC. Translating it yields CASSLGGTGGETQYF.